The clone carrying this T cell receptor (beta chain) has more than one count but fewer than ten. As yet, its antigen is unknown. TCRbeta library preparation incorporated unique molecular identifiers. TCRdb used MiXCR to reprocess the PCR reads, holding one entry per CDR3 protein. The sample lists about 980,000 distinct CDR3 sequences; about 30% were seen once. The CDR3 sequence is 13 residues long. Trimming removed 0 bases from V and 9 bases from J, with 10 bases in between. The V gene's germline CDR1 is SGHRS and CDR2 YFSETQ. The data originate from a study of T-cell reconstitution after alpha-beta-depleted transplantation in children. General observations from the study: At one year after transplant, newly produced T cells mostly accounted for T-cell counts and diversity. Roughly two months post-transplant, alpha-beta T cells reportedly originated from several hundred graft clones that had expanded.

The source was PBMCs, mostly from graft donor cells, collected 360 days after TCRalphabeta/CD19-depleted stem cell transplant. The J gene is TRBJ2-1, the V gene TRBV5-1; the D gene is possibly TRBD2 (5 bases). The source of this sequence is a boy under two years old who had a stem cell transplant for SCID, so the T cells may come from the graft donor. In DNA, the CDR3 is TGCGCCAGCAGCTTGGCCATAGCGAGTGAGCAGTTCTTC. Translating gives CASSLAIASEQFF.